The rows below give T cell receptor beta chains drawn from one sample of a study of T cells in Graves' hyperthyroidism and ophthalmopathy. Each CDR3 protein is one row after TCRdb ran MiXCR on the multiplex PCR reads. Among 500,000 to 550,000 distinct CDR3 sequences listed, about 20% were seen once. The sample comprised blood. These TCRs come from a man in his forties or fifties with Graves' ophthalmopathy. The CDR3 runs from the conserved cysteine through the conserved F or W. Clone size appears in some rows only: once, few, many, or a class for an expanded clone.

>TRBJ1-6|once|TRBV30
CAWSVGQGGSPLHF
>TRBJ2-5|few|TRBV5-6
CASSLRSGGRETQYF
>TRBJ2-3|.|TRBV5-6
CASSLDGVTQYF
>TRBJ2-7|.|TRBV15
CATSSGLPAEQYF
>TRBJ1-1|.|TRBV19
CASSRQGAVNTEAFF
>TRBJ2-5|.|TRBV20-1
CSASWTSRQETQYF
>TRBJ2-1|.|TRBV12-3/TRBV12-4
CASTQGVGGDLSEQFF
>TRBJ2-7|many|TRBV7-3
CASSWGGGKSYEQYF
>TRBJ1-2|few|TRBV2
CASSEGGGRVYGYTF
>TRBJ2-7|.|TRBV28
CASSFPKGGYEQYF
>TRBJ2-2|.|TRBV7-7
CASSPREGASGELFF
>TRBJ1-1|.|TRBV5-6
CASSLRQTEAFF
>TRBJ1-5|few|TRBV5-8
CASSLTRNQPQHF
>TRBJ1-2|many|TRBV5-1
CASSLNRDTYGYTF
>TRBJ2-7|many|TRBV2
CASTPDRDKDEQYF
>TRBJ1-2|.|TRBV27
CASSFRNGSYGYTF